This T cell receptor (beta chain) was recorded in a study of PD-1 blockade in classical Hodgkin lymphoma. Study results and limitations: Compared with healthy donors, newly diagnosed patients reportedly showed lower baseline TCR diversity.

Trimming took 3 bases from V and 2 from J; bases not matched to a gene: 3. Per germline, CDR1 SEHNR and CDR2 FQNEAQ (reference sequence). The CDR3 consists of 14 residues. Points on this clone: Its target is not known.

Documented time point: newly diagnosed, previously untreated cHL patient sample. Negative selection with magnets was how CD8+ T cells were isolated from the thawed PBMCs. Newly diagnosed, untreated classical Hodgkin lymphoma PBMCs provided comparison. Assay used: immunoSEQ multiplex PCR; TCRdb lists only in-frame clones, some missing. Of about 5,500 clones detected, around 85% appear once; the ten largest clones hold roughly 19%. The chain uses TRBV7-9 and TRBJ2-7, with 8 bases that match TRBD1. The TCR originated in a human donor with classical Hodgkin lymphoma. The sample taken for sequencing was CD8+ T cells from blood. CDR3 bases: TGTGCCAGCAGCTTTTTGACAGGGGCCTACGAGCAGTACTTC. Translation: CASSFLTGAYEQYF.